This T cell receptor beta chain emerged from a study of T cell repertoires in cytomegalovirus infection. TCRdb processed the reads anew with MiXCR; each CDR3 protein has one entry. This table has about 120,000 distinct CDR3 sequences, over 9% appearing once. This clonotype was recorded many times. The antigen is unknown. This TCR was recovered from a human donor in good health (CMV status not recorded). Some clones in this sample may be carry-over from other donors' samples. The sequenced sample consisted of PBMCs, sequenced either directly or after in vitro stimulation (not recorded which).

CDR3 sequence: CASSLPDRANTEAFF. The CDR3 DNA sequence: TGTGCCAGCAGCTTACCGGACAGGGCTAACACTGAAGCTTTCTTT. The chain links TRBV7-8 to TRBJ1-1, with 8 bases that match TRBD1. Trimming cost V 2 bases and J 2 bases; bases outside gene matches: 4. Germline assignment: CDR1 SGHVS and CDR2 FQNEAQ. The length of the CDR3 is 15 residues.